This T cell receptor (beta chain) is from a study of blood T cell repertoires in COVID-19 (dated by TCRdb to about 2020). About the investigation overall: Collaborator samples came from the United States, Italy and Spain and covered acute and convalescent phases of COVID-19. The material from the prospective study consisted of cDNA or gDNA derived from T cells, B-cell-depleted T cells, or PBMCs. The dataset comprised deeply sampled blood TCRbeta repertoires from subjects exposed to, actively infected with, or recovered from COVID-19. The repertoires were released in a freely available public database intended as a resource for research on the immune response to SARS-CoV-2. Samples were obtained from the ongoing ImmuneRACE study (first 160 participants) and from approximately 1,200 subjects provided by 6 global collaborators. Nearly every sample came with metadata listing a de-identified subject ID, COVID-19 status, age in years and sex. Where available, HLA class I and class II types were taken from metadata supplied by the sample provider and were not determined by assay-based typing. Overall study outcomes, separate from this receptor: Clinical and demographic metadata were provided uncurated, with the amount varying by source and participant.

In regard to this clone: Its antigen target is currently unknown. No base-level quality is on record; no much larger clone is a single base apart.

In the prospective study, participants were about 18 to 90 years old, resided in 24 geographic areas of the United States, and were enrolled through a virtual design. In the prospective study, cohorts were assigned on the basis of participant-reported clinical history obtained from a screening survey and a study questionnaire. Exposed participants had been in contact, within 2 weeks of entering the study, with a person who had a PCR-confirmed or clinician-diagnosed case of COVID-19. Each participant in the prospective study had whole blood, serum and a nasopharyngeal or oropharyngeal swab collected by mobile phlebotomists. Participants in the prospective study had the option to provide additional blood draws and questionnaires over an approximately 2-month period. Before DNA extraction, blood samples from the prospective study were shipped at room temperature or frozen. Counted from cysteine to phenylalanine, this CDR3 has 13 amino acids. The CDR3 DNA has 39 bases and is translated from base 1. At the junction V is shortened by 8 bases and J by 0 bases; bases outside the gene matches: 3. Per the germline V gene, KGHSH is the CDR1 and LQKENI is the CDR2.

TCRbeta CDR3 regions were amplified from genomic DNA by means of the immunoSEQ Assay, a bias-controlled multiplex PCR. In the paper's pipeline: Within the assay, amplification of reference gene primers was used to estimate how many nucleated cells each sample contained. Sequence reads were collapsed and filtered to measure the absolute abundance of every unique TCRbeta CDR3 rearrangement. Productive Simpson clonality was computed per sample as the square root of Simpson's diversity index over productive rearrangements. TCRdb provides this immuneACCESS table in a form limited to in-frame rearrangements. Some clones are lacking; in checked studies, under half of them reflect an unresolved V gene, and why the rest are absent is not known. V and J calls plus clone size are reproduced from that table; the DNA served to infer D and trimming. The sample table lists some 290,000 clones, 90% of them with a count of one. The top ten clonotypes cover about 4.2% of the sample.

This receptor was identified in a woman in her 30s who had been exposed to COVID-19. The chain is assembled from TRBV18 and TRBJ1-1, with 7 central nucleotides matching TRBD1. Sequencing used PBMCs or T cells enriched from blood (not recorded which). The bases read TGTGCCAGCGTGGGACAGATGAACACTGAAGCTTTCTTT. It specifies CASVGQMNTEAFF.